This passage covers 13 T cell receptor beta chains from one sample sequenced in a study of neurological immune-mediated disorders. Documented time point: longitudinal time-point 3. TCRdb analysed the 5' RACE reads with MiXCR anew, one entry per CDR3 protein. This table holds about 99,000 distinct CDR3 sequences, about 10% found once. The sample consisted of PBMCs. The receptors shown here come from a female donor with HTLV-1-associated myelopathy (HAM/TSP).

This clonotype has at least ten counts. The chain combines TRBV20-1 with TRBJ2-1; D is perhaps TRBD2 (5 bases). V lost 4 bases, J lost 9 bases, and 22 bases lay in between. The CDR3 spans 15 residues. In germline, CDR1 is DFQATT, CDR2 SNEGSKA (reference sequence). The CDR3 loop is CSAKRPGNRWGEQFF. The CDR3 bases are TGCAGTGCTAAACGCCCGGGAAACCGGTGGGGTGAGCAGTTCTTC.

The table lists this clonotype with many counts. The J gene is TRBJ2-3, the V gene TRBV5-6; D might be TRBD1 or TRBD2, each matching 5 bases. The CDR3 length is 16 residues. The ends were cut back, 5 bases at V and 2 bases at J, with 18 bases in the middle. CDR1 SGHDT and CDR2 YYEEEE come from the germline V gene. The CDR3 DNA is TGTGCCAGCAGATGGGGGTCGGGGTCAATCACAGATACGCAGTATTTT. It encodes CASRWGSGSITDTQYF.

The chain is built from TRBV14 and TRBJ1-6; 7 nucleotides match TRBD1. The length of the CDR3 is 15 residues. Trimming took 3 bases from V and 10 from J; bases not matched to a gene: 9. The germline CDR1 and CDR2 sequences are SGHDN and FVKESK. The CDR3: CASSHRDSPGSPLHF. CDR3 DNA: TGTGCCAGCAGCCATAGGGACAGCCCAGGATCACCCCTCCACTTT. The full variable domain, with the rest looked up from reference TRBV14 and TRBJ1-6, is EAGVTQFPSHSVIEKGQTVTLRCDPISGHDNLYWYRRVMGKEIKFLLHFVKESKQDESGMPNNRFLAERTGGTYSTLKVQPAELEDSGVYFCASSHRDSPGSPLHFGNGTRLTVT.

This clonotype was detected ten times or more. The V call is TRBV5-1, the J call TRBJ2-1; 9 nucleotides align to TRBD1. Germline V gives CDR1 SGHRS, CDR2 YFSETQ. There are 17 residues in the CDR3. J was trimmed by 3 bases and V by 4 bases; bases with no gene match: 11. The CDR3 sequence: CASSHTTGTGNYNEQFF. In nucleotides, the CDR3 is TGCGCCAGCAGCCATACAACCGGGACAGGGAACTACAATGAGCAGTTCTTC.

This clonotype showed up many times. The CDR3 DNA follows: TGTGCCAGCAGTTCCAACTATGGCTACACCTTC. Translation gives CASSSNYGYTF. The rearrangement uses TRBV28 and TRBJ1-2; D unresolved. Trimming took off 4 bases at V and 2 bases at J, with 2 bases between the two ends. The CDR3 runs 11 residues. The germline V gene has CDR1 MDHEN and CDR2 SYDVKM.

This clonotype was counted ten times or more. At one boundary the junction diverges from the germline segment, which might be a read error. The J gene is TRBJ2-3, the V gene TRBV24-1; 8 positions match TRBD2. Germline CDR1 is KGHDR and CDR2 is SFDVKD. The CDR3 sequence is 13 residues long. Here the CDR3 DNA reads TGTGCCACCAGTGACCCCCTCGGTGGCGGGGGGTTTTTT. Residues: CATSDPLGGGGFF.

By share, this clonotype ranks as medium-sized. The chain uses TRBV5-1 and TRBJ2-2; 7 bases are a match to TRBD1. This CDR3 is 14 amino acids long. V gave up 5 bases and J gave up 8 bases; unmatched junction bases: 9. Germline lookup yields CDR1 SGHRS and CDR2 YFSETQ. CDR3 amino acids: CASRFRGGAGELFF. The DNA of the CDR3 is TGCGCCAGCAGATTCCGAGGGGGCGCGGGGGAGCTGTTTTTT. The variable domain in full, with the rest retrieved from reference TRBV5-1 and TRBJ2-2, is KAGVTQTPRYLIKTRGQQVTLSCSPISGHRSVSWYQQTPGQGLQFLFEYFSETQRNKGNFPGRFSGRQFSNSRSEMNVSTLELGDSALYLCASRFRGGAGELFFGEGSRLTVL.

Only a few counts were recorded for this clonotype. The chain uses TRBV10-3 and TRBJ2-2, with D unresolved. The CDR3 sequence is 14 residues long. Per the germline V gene, CDR1 is ENHRY and CDR2 is SYGVKD. V lost 5 bases to trimming and J lost 6 bases, with 13 bases between them. The CDR3 coding sequence is TGTGCCATCAGTCCCGGACGGGTAGCCGGGGAGCTGTTTTTT. Protein: CAISPGRVAGELFF.

This clonotype was seen many times. This chain connects TRBV5-1 to TRBJ2-1, with TRBD2 identical over 7 bases. The ends lost 0 bases at V and 7 bases at J; junction bases unmatched: 10. Germline values: CDR1 SGHRS, CDR2 YFSETQ. The CDR3 consists of 16 residues. The DNA of the CDR3 is TGCGCCAGCAGCTTGGCCGAAGCGGGGATCCTTAATGAGCAGTTCTTC. Protein sequence: CASSLAEAGILNEQFF.

V usage is TRBV20-1 and J usage is TRBJ2-5; 7 bases map to TRBD2. This CDR3 has 14 residues. Trimming at V came to 2 bases and at J to 2 bases, leaving 5 bases not matched to a gene. Germline loops: CDR1 DFQATT, CDR2 SNEGSKA (reference sequence). CDR3 sequence: CSARRGTKQETQYF. In DNA form, the CDR3 reads TGCAGTGCTAGACGAGGGACTAAACAAGAGACCCAGTACTTC.

This clonotype was observed at least ten times. This chain's CDR3 is CASSLSYGNQPQHF. CDR3 DNA sequence: TGTGCCAGCAGTTTATCGTACGGGAATCAGCCCCAGCATTTT. The V call is TRBV6-5, the J call TRBJ1-5; D uncertain. The CDR3 covers 14 residues. Germline CDR1 MNHEY, CDR2 SVGAGI. V was cut by 4 bases and J by 4 bases, with 11 bases left in between.

This clonotype was found many times. The CDR3 sequence: CASSLSYAGSTDTQYF. In DNA, the CDR3 is TGTGCCAGCAGCTTAAGCTACGCGGGTAGCACAGATACGCAGTATTTT. This chain links TRBV11-2 with TRBJ2-3, with D possibly TRBD2 on 5 matching bases. Germline assignment: CDR1 SGHAT and CDR2 FQNNGV. Deletions cut 2 bases from V and 0 bases from J, with 12 bases between. The CDR3 has 16 residues.

Concerning this clonotype itself: Being one base from a much bigger clone, this may be a read error. This chain connects TRBV10-3 to TRBJ1-4; tentatively, D is TRBD1 (6 bases). The CDR3 has 13 amino acids. Germline V gene data show CDR1 as ENHRY and CDR2 as SYGVKD. V dropped 3 bases and J dropped 10 bases, with 12 bases sitting between them. The CDR3: CAISEREGGKLFF. The CDR3 DNA reads TGTGCCATCAGTGAACGCGAGGGGGGAAAACTGTTTTTT.